The 7 T cell receptor beta chains below all came from one sample that was sequenced in a study of molecular identifiers for immune sequencing clone quantification (dated by TCRdb to between 2018 and 2020). Receptors were amplified or captured by PCR. The sample was run on an Illumina HiSeq 4000. TCRdb reanalyzed the raw reads on its own, using fastp at Q25 for trimming and MiXCR for clone calling, and kept in-frame beta chains. Each CDR3 protein gets just one entry, which takes the most common genes and DNA from the rows behind it. Within this sample are around 470,000 distinct CDR3 sequences, with 20% to 25% of them counted one time only. About 0.8% of the sample is in the top ten clones. Material for sequencing was naive CD8+ T cells from blood, with Jurkat cell RNA spiked in. Taken with the paper, the label for cell subset or site translates to: FACS-sorted CD8+CD4-CCR7+CD45RA+ naive T cells. The receptors were gathered from a human donor in good health. Some libraries in this study had Jurkat cell RNA spiked in.

This clonotype was detected only a few times. The genes are TRBV9 and TRBJ2-1; D unresolved. The V end was cut by 3 bases, the J end by 9 bases, with 7 bases between. Germline V CDR1 and CDR2: SGDLS, YYNGEE. The CDR3 totals 11 residues. Here the CDR3 DNA reads TGTGCCAGCAGCGGGGTTGGTGAGCAGTTCTTC. It translates to CASSGVGEQFF.

As concerns this clonotype: This sequence may be a read error, since a much larger clone differs from it by one base. The chain links TRBV6-5 to TRBJ2-7; the D call may be TRBD1 or TRBD2 (6 bases each). CDR1 is MNHEY, CDR2 SVGAGI, per germline. The CDR3 is made up of 12 amino acids. The CDR3: CASIGGLGEQHF. CDR3 DNA: TGTGCCAGCATCGGGGGCCTCGGCGAGCAGCACTTC.

This clonotype occurred many times. The chain employs TRBV2 and TRBJ1-5; possibly TRBD1 for D (5 bases). CDR1 and CDR2 from the germline V gene are SNHLY and FYNNEI. Trimming stripped 6 bases from V and 9 bases from J, with 18 bases between. The CDR3 consists of 14 residues. The CDR3 loop reads CASRQDSLKGPQHF. CDR3 in DNA: TGTGCCAGCAGACAGGACTCCCTTAAAGGGCCCCAGCATTTT.

Remarks on this clonotype: Being one base from a much bigger clone, this may be a read error. This chain joins TRBV6-6 and TRBJ1-1, with no clear D. Trimming cost V 5 bases and J 4 bases, with 14 bases left between them. The CDR3 spans 14 residues. The germline CDR1 and CDR2 sequences are MNHNY and SVGAGI (reference sequence). In nucleotides, the CDR3 is TGTGCCAGCAGTGAAGGACGAGCCGCCACTGAAGCTTTCTTT. Protein sequence: CASSEGRAATEAFF.

In this sample, this clonotype turned up a few times. This rearrangement joins TRBV4-3 to TRBJ2-3, with 11 bases lining up with TRBD2. V shed 4 bases and J 0 bases; nucleotides not matched to a gene: 6. CDR1 and CDR2 (germline): LGHNA, YSLEER. The CDR3 has 17 residues. CDR3 in DNA: TGCGCCAGCAGCCCAAGAGGGACTAGCGGAAGCACAGATACGCAGTATTTT. Translation: CASSPRGTSGSTDTQYF.

This clonotype was observed a few times. The chain combines TRBV6-2 or TRBV6-3 with TRBJ2-7, with D perhaps assigned TRBD1 or TRBD2 (5 bases each). The CDR3 is made up of 15 amino acids. Germline V lookup: CDR1 MNHEY, CDR2 SVGEGT. The ends were cut back, 5 bases at V and 6 bases at J, with 20 bases in the middle. CDR3 loop: CASSPEGFGLPEQYF. In DNA, the CDR3 is TGTGCCAGCAGTCCAGAGGGGTTCGGTCTCCCCGAGCAGTACTTC.

This clonotype was detected many times. The J gene is TRBJ2-1, the V gene TRBV4-2; D possibly corresponds to TRBD1 (5 bases). CDR3 size: 13 residues. V was pared by 2 bases and J by 6 bases, with 8 bases between. Germline values: CDR1 LGHNA, CDR2 YNFKEQ. The chain's CDR3 is CASSQTRVNEQFF. Here the CDR3 DNA reads TGTGCCAGCAGCCAAACCAGGGTCAATGAGCAGTTCTTC.